This is a list of T cell receptor beta chains from one sample in a study of neurological immune-mediated disorders. TCRdb re-derived calls from the 5' RACE reads in MiXCR, one entry per CDR3 protein. Among around 66,000 distinct CDR3 sequences listed, 5.2% were seen once. Specimen: PBMCs. These receptors were taken from a woman in her 30s with multiple sclerosis. Both conserved end residues are part of each CDR3. D genes are given only for firm matches. Expanded clones get a size class; other rows say once, few or many, or leave the size out.

v_call	clone_size	j_call	d_call	cdr3_nt	cdr3_aa
TRBV18	.	TRBJ2-5	.	TGTGCCAGCTCACCAGCGTCGTACCAAGAGACCCAGTACTTC	CASSPASYQETQYF
TRBV7-2	many	TRBJ2-1	TRBD2	TGTGCCAGCAGCTTATTGCGGGGGGTTTACTACAATGAGCAGTTCTTC	CASSLLRGVYYNEQFF
TRBV20-1	many	TRBJ2-3	TRBD1	TGCAGTGCTAGAGTACAGGGGAGCACAGATACGCAGTATTTT	CSARVQGSTDTQYF
TRBV7-9	many	TRBJ1-5	.	TGTGCCAGCAGCTTAGGACAGAGGGGGCAGCCCCAGCATTTT	CASSLGQRGQPQHF
TRBV5-1	many	TRBJ2-7	TRBD2	TGCGCCAGCAGCCCGGGGCGGGGGGCCTCCTACGAGCAGTACTTC	CASSPGRGASYEQYF
TRBV15	many	TRBJ1-3	TRBD1	TGTGCCACCAGCAGAACAGGGGAGGCTGGAAACACCATATATTTT	CATSRTGEAGNTIYF
TRBV20-1	many	TRBJ2-2	TRBD2	TGCAGTGCTACTAGCGGGGGGTCCGGGGAGCTGTTTTTT	CSATSGGSGELFF
TRBV20-1	.	TRBJ1-2	.	TGCAGTGCCAACGCGGGAAGCCTTTATGGCTACACCTTC	CSANAGSLYGYTF
TRBV3-1	.	TRBJ1-2	.	TGTGCCAGCAGCCAAGGAGATGTCTATGGCTACACCTTC	CASSQGDVYGYTF
TRBV6-6	few	TRBJ2-7	TRBD2	TGTGCCAGCACCATAGGGAGCGGGGGAACATACGAGCAGTACTTC	CASTIGSGGTYEQYF
TRBV29-1	many	TRBJ2-1	.	TGCAGCGTTGAGGGACAAAGTAGCTCCTACAATGAGCAGTTCTTC	CSVEGQSSSYNEQFF
TRBV9	medium-sized	TRBJ2-7	.	TGTGCCAGCAGCGTAAACTCAGGGGTCGAGCAGTACTTC	CASSVNSGVEQYF
TRBV6-6	many	TRBJ1-1	.	TGTGCCAGCAGCAAAGCAGGGCTGCGGACTGAAGCTTTCTTT	CASSKAGLRTEAFF
TRBV5-1	many	TRBJ2-7	TRBD2	TGCGCCAGTCAAACGGGACTAGCGGGCTCAATGCAGTACTTC	CASQTGLAGSMQYF
TRBV5-1	.	TRBJ2-3	TRBD2	TGCGCCAGCAGCCTGACTCGTCTAGCGGGATACGCCACAGATACGCAGTATTTT	CASSLTRLAGYATDTQYF
TRBV25-1	many	TRBJ1-1	.	TGTGCCAGCAGTGTAGGGAACACTGAAGCTTTCTTT	CASSVGNTEAFF
TRBV29-1	.	TRBJ1-3	.	TGCAGCGTTGTCGGGGGGGGATTCTCTGGAAACACCATATATTTT	CSVVGGGFSGNTIYF
TRBV12-3/TRBV12-4	few	TRBJ2-7	.	TGTGCCAGCAAATTATACCGGGACGGAGTCTACGAGCAGTACTTC	CASKLYRDGVYEQYF
TRBV28	many	TRBJ2-1	.	TGTGCCAGCAGGCCTCCAACAGGCTACAATGAGCAGTTCTTC	CASRPPTGYNEQFF
TRBV7-8	few	TRBJ1-1	TRBD1	TGTGCCAGCAGCCGGAAAACGACAGGGCACTCGAACACTGAAGCTTTCTTT	CASSRKTTGHSNTEAFF
TRBV29-1	many	TRBJ1-1	.	TGCAGCCACTCCGGAGGTATGAACACTGAAGCTTTCTTT	CSHSGGMNTEAFF
TRBV7-2	many	TRBJ2-1	TRBD2	TGTGCCAGCAGCCCCCCGGGACTAGCGGGGGGGAATGAGCAGTTCTTC	CASSPPGLAGGNEQFF
TRBV12-3/TRBV12-4	many	TRBJ1-2	.	TGTGCCAGCAGTTTAGCGAATAGGGGGGGAGAAGGCTACACCTTC	CASSLANRGGEGYTF
TRBV4-1	many	TRBJ1-5	.	TGCGCCAGCAGCCAAGACCCCGGGACGCCAAATCAGCCCCAGCATTTT	CASSQDPGTPNQPQHF
TRBV6-6	few	TRBJ1-1	.	TGTGCCAGCAGTTACAGGGGATCGACACCGAACACTGAAGCTTTCTTT	CASSYRGSTPNTEAFF
TRBV5-1	few	TRBJ1-5	.	TGCGCCAGCAGCTTGGACACCAATCAGCCCCAGAATTTT	CASSLDTNQPQNF
TRBV3-1	many	TRBJ2-5	.	TGTGCCAGCAGCCAAGATTTAGGGGGCCAAGAGACCCAGTACTTC	CASSQDLGGQETQYF
TRBV28	many	TRBJ2-2	.	TGTGCCAGCAGTTCCCCGGTTAGGCAGGGGTACACCGGGGAGCTGTTTTTT	CASSSPVRQGYTGELFF
TRBV24-1	many	TRBJ2-1	.	TGTGCCACCAGTAACTCTGGTGGGAATGAGCAGTTCTTC	CATSNSGGNEQFF
TRBV5-5	few	TRBJ2-2	.	TGTGCCAGCAGCTGGGGGGCGGGAACCGGGGAGCTGTTTTTT	CASSWGAGTGELFF
TRBV20-1	many	TRBJ2-7	TRBD2	TGCAGTGCTCGACTAGCGGGGGCATTCGTAGACGAGCAGTACTTC	CSARLAGAFVDEQYF
TRBV6-5	.	TRBJ1-5	TRBD1	TGTGCCAGCAGTTCTGGACAGGGCACTCAGCCCCAGCATTTT	CASSSGQGTQPQHF
TRBV5-5	many	TRBJ2-7	.	TGTGCCAGCAGCCCGGGACCAACCTCGGCCTACGAGCAGTACTTC	CASSPGPTSAYEQYF
TRBV4-1	many	TRBJ1-2	TRBD1	TGCGCCAGCAGCCAGATGTCGGGTAAGACCGAACAGAGGGGGCTCAGCTATGGCTACACCTTC	CASSQMSGKTEQRGLSYGYTF
TRBV6-5	many	TRBJ1-1	.	TGTGCCAGCAGTTGGACCCAGGGCTCGGGAGCTTTCTTT	CASSWTQGSGAFF
TRBV5-1	many	TRBJ1-3	.	TGCGCCAGCAGCCGCGAGGGGACGAGGGGAAACACCATATATTTT	CASSREGTRGNTIYF
TRBV12-3/TRBV12-4	many	TRBJ1-2	.	TGTGCCAGCAGCCCGGGCCAGGGTGCCTACACCTTC	CASSPGQGAYTF
TRBV7-6	few	TRBJ1-1	.	TGTGCCAGCAGCTTAGAACAGAACACTGAAGCTTTCTTT	CASSLEQNTEAFF
TRBV20-1	many	TRBJ2-3	.	TGCAGTGCTTCTCTAGTGGGCGGACCCGGTGATACGCAGTATTTT	CSASLVGGPGDTQYF
TRBV5-6	many	TRBJ2-3	TRBD2	TGTGCCAGCAGCTTGGTTGGTAGCGGGTACACAGATACGCAGTATTTT	CASSLVGSGYTDTQYF
TRBV7-8	many	TRBJ2-1	TRBD1	TGTGCCAGCATCGCACCGGGACAGGAGTCCGATGAGCAGTTCTTC	CASIAPGQESDEQFF
TRBV29-1	few	TRBJ2-7	.	TGCAGCGTTGGACAGAACGATTACGAGCAGTACTTC	CSVGQNDYEQYF
TRBV10-3	.	TRBJ1-5	.	TGTGCCATCAGTGAAGGGGGTCGATCGGTACCCCAGCCCCAGCATTTT	CAISEGGRSVPQPQHF
TRBV2	once	TRBJ1-1	.	TGTGCCAGCAGTGAACAAACGAACACTGAAGCTTTCTTT	CASSEQTNTEAFF
TRBV6-5	many	TRBJ2-5	.	TGTGCCAGTGGGACGGAGACCCAGTACTTC	CASGTETQYF